Listed below are T cell receptor beta chains from one sample, sequenced in a study of chemoradiotherapy in HPV16-positive cancers. Using immunoSEQ multiplex PCR, the repertoire was profiled, and TCRdb retains in-frame clones only, with some absent. The sample comprises 7,500 to 8,000 clones, 70% to 80% of which are singletons, and 7.4% rests with the top ten. Sample collection occurred from a patient who underwent chemoradiotherapy. These receptors came from a human donor with HPV-associated anogenital cancer. Each CDR3 is given with its conserved first and last residue. A D gene is named only where the DNA matches it firmly. Clone size appears in some rows only: once, few, many, or a class for an expanded clone.

d_call	j_call	v_call	clone_size	cdr3_aa	cdr3_nt
.	TRBJ1-1	TRBV5-1	.	CASSPAGNTEAFF	TGCGCCAGCAGCCCAGCGGGTAACACTGAAGCTTTCTTT
.	TRBJ2-7	TRBV6-5	.	CASSYDRAYEQYF	TGTGCCAGCAGTTACGACAGAGCCTACGAGCAGTACTTC
TRBD1	TRBJ2-1	TRBV5-1	.	CASSLEGTGRNNEQFF	TGCGCCAGCAGCTTGGAGGGGACAGGAAGGAACAATGAGCAGTTCTTC
TRBD1	TRBJ1-2	TRBV6-4	.	CASSDPGQGSFRYGYTF	TGTGCCAGCAGTGACCCGGGACAGGGGTCCTTTCGGTATGGCTACACCTTC
.	TRBJ1-2	TRBV6-5	few	CASSYRQGRGYTF	TGTGCCAGCAGTTACCGTCAGGGCAGGGGCTACACCTTC
.	TRBJ2-7	TRBV19	once	CASTARGQSDYEQYF	TGTGCCAGTACCGCGCGAGGGCAGTCCGACTACGAGCAGTACTTC
.	TRBJ1-5	TRBV28	few	CASSLKAVRLDQPQHF	TGTGCCAGCAGTTTAAAGGCCGTCCGGTTGGATCAGCCCCAGCATTTT
.	TRBJ1-3	TRBV7-9	.	CASSSRGNTIYF	TGTGCCAGCAGCTCCAGAGGAAACACCATATATTTT
TRBD2	TRBJ2-5	TRBV5-4	.	CASSLVAGGQETQYF	TGTGCCAGCAGCTTGGTGGCGGGGGGACAAGAGACCCAGTACTTC
TRBD2	TRBJ2-1	TRBV29-1	.	CSGRKPGLVLNEQFF	TGCAGCGGCCGTAAGCCGGGACTAGTCCTCAATGAGCAGTTCTTC
TRBD1	TRBJ2-3	TRBV7-2	once	CASSTNRDRVTDTQYF	TGTGCCAGCAGCACCAACCGGGACAGGGTCACAGATACGCAGTATTTT
TRBD1	TRBJ2-7	TRBV27	.	CASSNWGQGSHEQYF	TGTGCCAGCAGTAATTGGGGACAGGGTTCCCACGAGCAGTACTTC
.	TRBJ2-7	TRBV10-3	once	CAISARAEQYF	TGTGCCATCAGTGCCCGGGCCGAGCAGTACTTC
TRBD1	TRBJ1-5	TRBV7-2	.	CASSQTGFNQPQHF	TGTGCCAGCAGCCAGACAGGGTTCAATCAGCCCCAGCATTTT
TRBD1	TRBJ1-2	TRBV27	.	CASSFRDRGRGYTF	TGTGCCAGCAGTTTCCGAGACAGGGGACGCGGCTACACCTTC
.	TRBJ2-1	TRBV2	.	CASSEARRGEQFF	TGTGCCAGCAGTGAAGCTAGGAGGGGGGAGCAGTTCTTC
.	TRBJ2-5	TRBV20-1	.	CSATQETQYF	TGCAGTGCCACCCAAGAGACCCAGTACTTC
TRBD1	TRBJ1-4	TRBV28	.	CASSSTGVGEKLFF	TGTGCCAGCAGTTCGACAGGGGTTGGTGAGAAACTGTTTTTT
.	TRBJ2-2	TRBV2	.	CASTGTGELFF	TGTGCCAGCACAGGCACCGGGGAGCTGTTTTTT
TRBD1	TRBJ1-1	TRBV27	.	CASSPGTGWNTEAFF	TGTGCCAGCAGTCCTGGGACAGGGTGGAACACTGAAGCTTTCTTT
.	TRBJ2-7	TRBV7-2	.	CASSSDSHSYEQYF	TGTGCCAGCAGCTCAGACAGTCACTCCTACGAGCAGTACTTC
TRBD2	TRBJ2-7	TRBV29-1	.	CSVELAGYEQYF	TGCAGCGTTGAACTAGCGGGTTACGAGCAGTACTTC
TRBD2	TRBJ2-3	TRBV7-9	.	CASSLTGLAGGHSNTQYF	TGTGCCAGCAGCTTAACGGGACTAGCGGGAGGTCATTCGAATACGCAGTATTTT